Presented here are 26 T cell receptor beta chains from one specimen sequenced in a study of T cell repertoires in cytomegalovirus infection. TCRdb re-analysed the reads in MiXCR, keeping a single row per CDR3 protein. Of around 530,000 distinct CDR3 sequences detected, 26% appear once; the ten largest clones hold about 12%. The sequenced sample was PBMCs. The receptor source for this set is a human donor in good health (CMV status not recorded). Some clones in this sample may be carry-over from other donors' samples.

The chain joins TRBV4-1 to TRBJ2-1, with D possibly being TRBD2 (5 bases). With 8 bases removed from V and 7 bases from J, the gap between germline ends came to 9 bases. The CDR3 has 11 amino acids. CDR1 and CDR2 (germline): MGHRA, YSYEKL. CDR3 sequence reads: CASAVANEQFF. CDR3 in DNA: TGCGCCAGCGCAGTAGCGAATGAGCAGTTCTTC.

The CDR3 spells CASSQLRQKNYNEQFF. CDR3 DNA sequence: TGTGCCAGCAGCCAATTACGACAGAAAAACTACAATGAGCAGTTCTTC. This sequence joins TRBV7-9 and TRBJ2-1; a possible D gene is TRBD1 (5 bases). The germline gives CDR1 SEHNR, CDR2 FQNEAQ (reference sequence). The CDR3 length is 16 residues. V lost 5 bases and J 3 bases, leaving 17 bases between the germline ends.

In its sample, this clonotype was seen a few times. The chain couples TRBV12-3 or TRBV12-4 to TRBJ1-1; tentative D call: TRBD1 (5 bases). The ends were cut back, 2 bases at V and 0 bases at J, with 10 bases in the middle. The CDR3 runs to 15 residues. The CDR3: CASSLYAGLNTEAFF. In DNA form, the CDR3 reads TGTGCCAGCAGTTTATATGCAGGGCTGAACACTGAAGCTTTCTTT.

This clonotype was picked up many times. The rearrangement joins TRBV7-6 to TRBJ2-1, with D tentatively TRBD1 or TRBD2 (5 bases each). Trimming left V 5 bases short and J 0 bases short, with 11 bases between. CDR1 is SGHVS, CDR2 FNYEAQ, per germline. The CDR3 spans 15 residues. The CDR3 DNA is TGTGCCAGCAGCCCGGGGCCGAGCTCCTACAATGAGCAGTTCTTC. Translation: CASSPGPSSYNEQFF.

This rearrangement joins TRBV11-2 to TRBJ1-5, with D tentatively TRBD1 (6 bases). CDR3 length equals 14 residues. Deletions cut 5 bases from V and 6 bases from J, with 14 bases between. Germline CDR1 reads SGHAT; CDR2 reads FQNNGV. The CDR3 DNA sequence: TGTGCCAGCAGCGTCAACAGGGCCGGTCAGCCCCAGCATTTT. Its translation: CASSVNRAGQPQHF.

This clonotype has only a few counts. The chain combines TRBV5-1 with TRBJ1-6, with D maybe TRBD1 (5 bases). The CDR3 consists of 15 residues. Germline values: CDR1 SGHRS, CDR2 YFSETQ. The V gene lost 0 bases and the J gene lost 8 bases, with 12 bases spanning the gap. CDR3 region: CASSLGLGVDSPLHF. The CDR3 coding sequence is TGCGCCAGCAGCTTGGGGTTGGGGGTAGATTCACCCCTCCACTTT.

There are many counts of this clonotype. The chain couples TRBV11-2 to TRBJ1-2; D is ambiguous. The CDR3 is 13 residues long. In germline, CDR1 is SGHAT, CDR2 FQNNGV. V shed 3 bases and J shed 2 bases, with 7 bases lying between them. CDR3 loop: CASSLTENYGYTF. The CDR3 bases are TGTGCCAGCAGCTTGACGGAAAACTATGGCTACACCTTC. Variable domain in full (rest from reference TRBV11-2 and TRBJ1-2): EAGVAQSPRYKIIEKRQSVAFWCNPISGHATLYWYQQILGQGPKLLIQFQNNGVVDDSQLPKDRFSAERLKGVDSTLKIQPAKLEDSAVYLCASSLTENYGYTFGSGTRLTVV.

This clonotype has a handful of counts. The rearrangement links TRBV27 to TRBJ1-1; TRBD1 is a possible D gene (6 bases). Looked up from germline, CDR1 is MNHEY and CDR2 is SMNVEV (reference sequence). Trimming removed 7 bases from V and 4 bases from J, with 13 bases in between. This CDR3 region has 13 residues. The CDR3 protein is CASTKTGSTEAFF. CDR3 sequence (DNA): TGTGCCAGCACCAAAACAGGGTCCACTGAAGCTTTCTTT.

This clonotype was counted many times. The chain recombines TRBV7-2 with TRBJ2-2, with no clear D. Germline V gives CDR1 SGHTA, CDR2 FQGNSA. V lost 5 bases, J lost 1 base, and 8 bases lay in between. CDR3 length: 14 residues. In DNA form, the CDR3 reads TGTGCCAGCAGCCCGTTCAGGAACACCGGGGAGCTGTTTTTT. Protein: CASSPFRNTGELFF.

This clonotype came up a few times. The V gene is TRBV19, the J gene TRBJ2-5; 7 nucleotides align to TRBD1. Unmatched junction bases numbered 6, after V lost 6 bases and J lost 5 bases. Germline loops: CDR1 LNHDA, CDR2 SQIVND (reference sequence). The length of the CDR3 is 13 residues. CDR3 sequence (DNA): TGTGCCAGTAGCCTGACAGGGTTCGAGACCCAGTACTTC. Protein sequence: CASSLTGFETQYF.

This clonotype occurred a few times. The J gene is TRBJ1-2, the V gene TRBV7-9; D is unclear. The CDR3 runs 15 residues. Germline V gene data show CDR1 as SEHNR and CDR2 as FQNEAQ (reference sequence). Trimming took off 3 bases at V and 4 bases at J, with 15 bases between the two ends. In nucleotides, the CDR3 is TGTGCCAGCAGCTTCGTCAAGGGTTTAGGCTATGGCTACACCTTC. Its translation is CASSFVKGLGYGYTF.

The table lists this clonotype with a few counts. The chain recombines TRBV27 with TRBJ2-3; 8 bases fit TRBD1. The CDR3 runs 16 residues. Germline-derived CDR1 and CDR2 are MNHEY and SMNVEV (reference sequence). Losses at the gene ends were 5 bases for V and 2 bases for J; bases not matched to a gene: 9. CDR3 bases: TGTGCCAGCAGTCCCCCGACAGGGGCCTACACAGATACGCAGTATTTT. Residues: CASSPPTGAYTDTQYF.

This clonotype was counted ten times or more. V gene TRBV7-8 combines with J gene TRBJ1-2; 7 nucleotides line up with TRBD1. This CDR3 region has 17 residues. Per germline, CDR1 SGHVS and CDR2 FQNEAQ. Unmatched junction bases numbered 18, after V lost 6 bases and J lost 5 bases. DNA of the CDR3: TGTGCCAGCAGATGGCTTAGGCCCAAAGGGGGCGAGTATGGCTACACCTTC. This encodes CASRWLRPKGGEYGYTF.

The chain links TRBV19 to TRBJ1-6; 10 bases map to TRBD1. CDR1 and CDR2 from the germline V gene are LNHDA and SQIVND (reference sequence). CDR3 length: 15 residues. V shed 5 bases, J shed 13 bases, and the junction held 11 bases outside the gene matches. The CDR3 DNA sequence: TGTGCCAGTAGTCGAGACCGGGACAGGGGCGCGCCCCTCCACTTT. Its translation is CASSRDRDRGAPLHF.

This clonotype was detected a few times. J is TRBJ2-3 and V is TRBV4-1, with no clear D. Germline CDR1 MGHRA, CDR2 YSYEKL. The CDR3 sequence is 16 residues long. V lost 1 base and J lost 2, with 13 bases in between. The CDR3 nucleotides are TGCGCCAGCAGCCAAGTCCCTCCATCCTTCACAGATACGCAGTATTTT. This gives the protein CASSQVPPSFTDTQYF.

The chain carries TRBV12-3 or TRBV12-4 and TRBJ2-5; 9 bases are a match to TRBD2. The V segment lost 8 bases and the J segment 5 bases; nucleotides outside the gene matches: 12. The CDR3 is made up of 15 amino acids. CDR3 nucleotides: TGTGCCAGCGGGGGGGTAGCGGGAGTGGGGGAGACCCAGTACTTC. Amino acid sequence: CASGGVAGVGETQYF.

At least ten counts were recorded for this clonotype. The chain links TRBV7-8 to TRBJ2-5, with 10 bases identical to TRBD2. V was pared by 5 bases and J by 3 bases, with 18 bases of the junction left unmatched. Germline loops: CDR1 SGHVS, CDR2 FQNEAQ. The CDR3 has 19 residues. CDR3 sequence: CASSPQATSGPYGEETQYF. The CDR3 DNA sequence: TGTGCCAGCAGCCCACAGGCGACTAGCGGGCCATACGGGGAAGAGACCCAGTACTTC.

V is TRBV2 and J is TRBJ1-1; D is uncertain. The V gene lost 2 bases and the J gene lost 2 bases, with 9 bases spanning the gap. Germline CDR1 and CDR2: SNHLY and FYNNEI. This CDR3 spans 14 amino acids. The CDR3 sequence: CASSELGVNTEAFF. The CDR3 nucleotides read TGTGCCAGCAGTGAATTGGGTGTAAACACTGAAGCTTTCTTT. Looking up the rest from reference TRBV2 and TRBJ1-1 gives the full variable domain: EPEVTQTPSHQVTQMGQEVILRCVPISNHLYFYWYRQILGQKVEFLVSFYNNEISEKSEIFDDQFSVERPDGSNFTLKIRSTKLEDSAMYFCASSELGVNTEAFFGQGTRLTVV.

The rearrangement uses TRBV10-2 and TRBJ1-2; 11 nucleotides match TRBD1. CDR3 size: 16 residues. V was pared by 5 bases and J by 0 bases, with 5 bases of the junction left unmatched. CDR1 is WSHSY and CDR2 is SAAADI in the germline V gene. CDR3 bases: TGCGCCAGCAGTCCTTCGGACAGGGGGCCTAACTATGGCTACACCTTC. It codes for CASSPSDRGPNYGYTF.

This clonotype showed up many times. This chain joins TRBV7-2 and TRBJ2-2; no firm D call. The V end lost 5 bases, the J end lost 4 bases, and 11 bases lay between the germline ends. The CDR3 loop spans 14 amino acids. Germline V lookup: CDR1 SGHTA, CDR2 FQGNSA. CDR3 sequence reads: CASSRSPGTGELFF. CDR3 DNA: TGTGCCAGCAGCCGAAGTCCGGGCACCGGGGAGCTGTTTTTT.

This clonotype was observed a few times. V and J are TRBV6-4 and TRBJ1-1; maybe TRBD1 (5 bases). This CDR3 region has 14 residues. V lost 6 bases and J lost 4, with 15 bases in between. Per the germline V gene, CDR1 is MRHNA and CDR2 is SNTAGT. The CDR3 sequence is CASRIEAGSTEAFF. CDR3 nucleotides: TGTGCCAGCAGAATCGAGGCAGGGTCCACTGAAGCTTTCTTT.

This clonotype was found a few times. The gene calls are TRBV11-2 and TRBJ2-5; unclear D gene. CDR1 SGHAT and CDR2 FQNNGV come from the germline V gene. CDR3 length: 17 amino acids. Trimming stripped 1 base from V and 2 bases from J, with 17 bases between. The CDR3 here is CASSLGWPSPLQETQYF. In DNA form, the CDR3 reads TGTGCCAGCAGCTTAGGTTGGCCTTCACCCCTGCAAGAGACCCAGTACTTC.

This clonotype was recorded only once. The V and J genes are TRBV20-1 and TRBJ2-7; 13 nucleotides line up with TRBD2. CDR1 DFQATT and CDR2 SNEGSKA come from the germline V gene (reference sequence). CDR3 length: 14 amino acids. The ends lost 6 bases at V and 3 bases at J; junction bases unmatched: 5. The CDR3 region is CSAGRTSGSYEQYF. In DNA, the CDR3 is TGCAGTGCGGGCCGGACTAGCGGGAGCTACGAGCAGTACTTC.

In this sample, this clonotype turned up many times. The chain is built from TRBV7-2 and TRBJ1-6; 10 bases are a match to TRBD1. The CDR3 loop spans 15 amino acids. Germline V CDR1 and CDR2: SGHTA, FQGNSA. V dropped 5 bases and J dropped 10; count of bases not matched to a gene: 8. CDR3 sequence: CASSPGQGGHSPLHF. The CDR3 coding sequence is TGTGCCAGCAGCCCCGGACAGGGGGGCCACTCACCCCTCCACTTT. Drawing the rest from reference TRBV7-2 and TRBJ1-6, the complete variable domain is GAGVSQSPSNKVTEKGKDVELRCDPISGHTALYWYRQSLGQGLEFLIYFQGNSAPDKSGLPSDRFSAERTGGSVSTLTIQRTQQEDSAVYLCASSPGQGGHSPLHFGNGTRLTVT.

The chain recombines TRBV12-3 or TRBV12-4 with TRBJ1-5, with a weak D call TRBD1 (5 bases). The V gene lost 4 bases and the J gene lost 7 bases, with 20 bases spanning the gap. This CDR3 spans 16 amino acids. The CDR3 nucleotides are TGTGCCAGCAGTTCCTCTCAGTTCTCGGGGGGGCAGCCCCAGCATTTT. Translated, it gives CASSSSQFSGGQPQHF.

The sample holds a few counts of this clonotype. V and J are TRBV27 and TRBJ1-6, with 7 bases matching TRBD1. The CDR3 contains 14 residues. The germline gives CDR1 MNHEY, CDR2 SMNVEV (reference sequence). Trimming at V came to 5 bases and at J to 10 bases, leaving 8 bases not matched to a gene. CDR3 bases: TGTGCCAGCAGTCGCCGACAGGGCCGGTCACCCCTCCACTTT. It is translated as CASSRRQGRSPLHF.